This T cell receptor beta chain appears in the sequencing data of a study of long-term antiretroviral therapy in people with HIV. Broader study findings: Although diversity increased after ART, it remained lower than in transplant donor controls. Controls exceeded HIV repertoires in CDR3 length range.

PBMC samples from each donor numbered at least one pre-ART and at least two post-ART. This CDR3 spans 15 amino acids. Trimming stripped 1 base from V and 7 bases from J, with 14 bases between. In germline, CDR1 is SGHTA, CDR2 FQGNSA. Of note for this clone: Its antigen remains unknown.

At the survey level, the v3.0 immunoSEQ assay was run. Clones were sequenced by immunoSEQ multiplex PCR, and TCRdb holds only the in-frame ones, with some missing. Of 25,000 to 35,000 clones listed, more than 90% were seen once; the top ten hold 8%. The gene calls are TRBV7-2 and TRBJ2-1; TRBD1 or TRBD2 may be the D gene (5 bases each). This TCR was sampled from a man aged 30 to 45 with HIV. This sample comprised unsorted PBMCs, obtained 6 to 6.5 years after starting antiretroviral therapy. The DNA of the CDR3 is TGTGCCAGCAGCTTAGAGGGGACCTCTTGGAATGAGCAGTTCTTC. It is translated as CASSLEGTSWNEQFF.